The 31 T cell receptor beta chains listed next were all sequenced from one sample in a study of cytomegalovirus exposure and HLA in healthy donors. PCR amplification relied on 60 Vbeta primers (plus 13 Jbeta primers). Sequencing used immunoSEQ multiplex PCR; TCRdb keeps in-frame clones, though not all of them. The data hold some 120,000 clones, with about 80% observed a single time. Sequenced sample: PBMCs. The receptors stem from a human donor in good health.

The DNA for the CDR3 is TGTGCCAGCAGCTTACAGGGAAACCTTAACTATGGCTACACCTTC. Protein sequence: CASSLQGNLNYGYTF. The rearrangement links TRBV11-2 to TRBJ1-2; a weak D match, TRBD1 (5 bases). The germline gives CDR1 SGHAT, CDR2 FQNNGV. The germline V and J ends were trimmed by 2 bases and 1 base, with 11 bases remaining between them. The CDR3 runs to 15 residues.

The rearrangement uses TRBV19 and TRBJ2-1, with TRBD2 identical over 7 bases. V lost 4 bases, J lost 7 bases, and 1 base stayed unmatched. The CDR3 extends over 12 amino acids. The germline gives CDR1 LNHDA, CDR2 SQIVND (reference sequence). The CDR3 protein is CASSRGGNEQFF. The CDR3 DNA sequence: TGTGCCAGTAGTAGGGGGGGGAATGAGCAGTTCTTC.

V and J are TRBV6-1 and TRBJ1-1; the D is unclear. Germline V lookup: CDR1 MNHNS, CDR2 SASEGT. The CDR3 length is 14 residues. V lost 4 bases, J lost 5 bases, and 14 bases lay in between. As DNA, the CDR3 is TGTGCCAGCAGTGTACTCGGGTTAAAGACTGAAGCTTTCTTT. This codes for CASSVLGLKTEAFF.

CDR3 sequence: CASSYGQGAYNEQFF. The CDR3 bases are TGTGCCAGCAGTTACGGGCAGGGGGCCTACAATGAGCAGTTCTTC. The chain employs TRBV6-5 and TRBJ2-1, with 7 bases aligning to TRBD1. The CDR3 is made up of 15 amino acids. Germline lookup yields CDR1 MNHEY and CDR2 SVGAGI. J gave up 2 bases and V 2 bases, and 3 bases lay outside the gene matches.

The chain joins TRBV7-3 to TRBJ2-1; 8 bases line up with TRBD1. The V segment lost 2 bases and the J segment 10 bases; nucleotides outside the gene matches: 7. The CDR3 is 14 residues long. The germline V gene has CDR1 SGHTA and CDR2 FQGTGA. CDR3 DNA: TGTGCCAGCAGCTTAGAAGGACAGGGTGGAGAGCAGTTCTTC. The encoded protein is CASSLEGQGGEQFF.

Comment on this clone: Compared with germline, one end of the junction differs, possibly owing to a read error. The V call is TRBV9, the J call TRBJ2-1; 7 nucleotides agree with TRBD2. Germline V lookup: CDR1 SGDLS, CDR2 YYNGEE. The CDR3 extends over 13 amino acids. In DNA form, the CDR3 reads TGTGCCAGCAGCGTAGGCGGTCAGCGGGACCCAGTCTTC. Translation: CASSVGGQRDPVF.

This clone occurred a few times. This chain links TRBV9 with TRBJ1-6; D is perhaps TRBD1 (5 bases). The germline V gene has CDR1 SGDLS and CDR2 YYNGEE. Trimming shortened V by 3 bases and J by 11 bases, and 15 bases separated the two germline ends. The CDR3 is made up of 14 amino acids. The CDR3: CASSGRTGYTPLHF. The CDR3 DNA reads TGTGCCAGCAGCGGGCGCACAGGCTACACACCCCTCCACTTT. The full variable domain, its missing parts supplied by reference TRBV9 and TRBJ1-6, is DSGVTQTPKHLITATGQRVTLRCSPRSGDLSVYWYQQSLDQGLQFLIQYYNGEERAKGNILERFSAQQFPDLHSELNLSSLELGDSALYFCASSGRTGYTPLHFGNGTRLTVT.

CDR3 nucleotide sequence: TGTGCCAGCAGCTTGGTGAGGCGTTCCTCCTACGAGCAGTACTTC. It encodes CASSLVRRSSYEQYF. This sequence joins TRBV5-6 and TRBJ2-5; D is unclear. The DNA matches TRBJ2-7 better at its end, which makes the J call doubtful. Germline V gene data show CDR1 as SGHDT and CDR2 as YYEEEE. CDR3 length: 15 amino acids.

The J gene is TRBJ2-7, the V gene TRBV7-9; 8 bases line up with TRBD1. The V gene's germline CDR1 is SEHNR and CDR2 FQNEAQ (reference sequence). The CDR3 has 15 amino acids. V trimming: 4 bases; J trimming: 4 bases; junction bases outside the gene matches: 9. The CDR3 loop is CASSSPGTGVYEQYF. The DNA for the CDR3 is TGTGCCAGCAGCTCTCCCGGGACAGGAGTTTACGAGCAGTACTTC.

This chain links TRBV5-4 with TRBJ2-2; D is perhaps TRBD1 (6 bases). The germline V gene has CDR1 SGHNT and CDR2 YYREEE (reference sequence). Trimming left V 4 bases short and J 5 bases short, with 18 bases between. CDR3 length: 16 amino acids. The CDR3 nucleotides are TGTGCCAGCAGCCCGAGGGGGTCGGTAGGAACCGGGGAGCTGTTTTTT. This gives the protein CASSPRGSVGTGELFF.

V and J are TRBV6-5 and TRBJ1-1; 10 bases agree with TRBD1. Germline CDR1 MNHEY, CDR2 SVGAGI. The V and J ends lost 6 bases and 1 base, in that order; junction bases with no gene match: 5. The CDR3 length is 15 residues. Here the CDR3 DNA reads TGTGCCAGCAGCCGTTGGACAGGGGGGAACACTGAAGCTTTCTTT. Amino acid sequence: CASSRWTGGNTEAFF.

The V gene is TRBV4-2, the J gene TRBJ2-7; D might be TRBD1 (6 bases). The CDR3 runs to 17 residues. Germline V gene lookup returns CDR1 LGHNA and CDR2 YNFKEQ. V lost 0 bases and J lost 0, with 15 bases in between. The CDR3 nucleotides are TGTGCCAGCAGCCAAGAACCTCAAAGGGACATCTCCTACGAGCAGTACTTC. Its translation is CASSQEPQRDISYEQYF.

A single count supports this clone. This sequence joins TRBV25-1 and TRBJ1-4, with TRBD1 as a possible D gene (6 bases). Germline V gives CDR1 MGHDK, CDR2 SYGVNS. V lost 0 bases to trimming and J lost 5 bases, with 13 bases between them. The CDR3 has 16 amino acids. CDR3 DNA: TGTGCCAGCAGTGAATATATTGGGCAGGGGAATGAAAAACTGTTTTTT. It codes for CASSEYIGQGNEKLFF.

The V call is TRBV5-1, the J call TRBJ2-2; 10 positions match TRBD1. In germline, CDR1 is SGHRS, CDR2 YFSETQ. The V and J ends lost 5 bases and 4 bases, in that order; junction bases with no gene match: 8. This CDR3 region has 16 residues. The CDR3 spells CASRKTGTGVTGELFF. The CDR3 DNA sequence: TGCGCCAGCAGGAAGACCGGGACAGGGGTCACCGGGGAGCTGTTTTTT.

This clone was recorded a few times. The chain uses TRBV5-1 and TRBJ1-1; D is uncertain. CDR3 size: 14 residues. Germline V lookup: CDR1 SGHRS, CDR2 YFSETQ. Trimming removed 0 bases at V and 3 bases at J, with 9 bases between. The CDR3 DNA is TGCGCCAGCAGCTTGGGGCAGGTACACACTGAAGCTTTCTTT. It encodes CASSLGQVHTEAFF.

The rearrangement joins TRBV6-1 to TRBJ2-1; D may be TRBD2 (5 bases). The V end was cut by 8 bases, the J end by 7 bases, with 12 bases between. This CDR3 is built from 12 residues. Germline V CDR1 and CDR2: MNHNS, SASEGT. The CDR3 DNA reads TGTGCCAGCGCGGGTTACCGAAATGAGCAGTTCTTC. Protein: CASAGYRNEQFF.

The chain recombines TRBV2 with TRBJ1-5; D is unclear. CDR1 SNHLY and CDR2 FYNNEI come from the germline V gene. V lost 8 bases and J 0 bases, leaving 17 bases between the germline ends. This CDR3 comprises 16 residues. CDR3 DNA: TGTGCCAGCGAACTCACGGACTACTATAGCAATCAGCCCCAGCATTTT. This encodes CASELTDYYSNQPQHF. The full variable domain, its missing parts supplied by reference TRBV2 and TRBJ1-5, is EPEVTQTPSHQVTQMGQEVILRCVPISNHLYFYWYRQILGQKVEFLVSFYNNEISEKSEIFDDQFSVERPDGSNFTLKIRSTKLEDSAMYFCASELTDYYSNQPQHFGDGTRLSIL.

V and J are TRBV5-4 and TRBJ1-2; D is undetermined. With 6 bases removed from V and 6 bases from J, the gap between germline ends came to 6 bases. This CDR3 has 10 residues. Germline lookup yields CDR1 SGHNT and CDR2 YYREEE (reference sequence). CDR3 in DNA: TGTGCCAGCACCCTTAATGGCTACACCTTC. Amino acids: CASTLNGYTF.

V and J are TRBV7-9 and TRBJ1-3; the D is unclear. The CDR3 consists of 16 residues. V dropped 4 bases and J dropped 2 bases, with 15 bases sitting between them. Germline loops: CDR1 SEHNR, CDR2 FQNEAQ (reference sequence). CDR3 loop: CASSSQNERPGNTIYF. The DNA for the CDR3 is TGTGCCAGCAGCTCCCAAAATGAGCGCCCTGGAAACACCATATATTTT.

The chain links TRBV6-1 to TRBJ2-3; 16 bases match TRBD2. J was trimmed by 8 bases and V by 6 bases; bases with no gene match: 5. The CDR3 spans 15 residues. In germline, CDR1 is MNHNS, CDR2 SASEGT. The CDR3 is CASRGTSGGVGTQYF. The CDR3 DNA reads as TGTGCCAGCAGAGGGACTAGCGGGGGGGTAGGTACGCAGTATTTT.

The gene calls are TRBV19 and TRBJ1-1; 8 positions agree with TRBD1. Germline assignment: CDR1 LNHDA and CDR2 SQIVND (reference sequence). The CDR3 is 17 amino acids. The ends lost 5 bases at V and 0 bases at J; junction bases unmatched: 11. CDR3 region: CASSPLRGRSMNTEAFF. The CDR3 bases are TGTGCCAGTAGTCCCCTCAGGGGGCGTAGTATGAACACTGAAGCTTTCTTT.

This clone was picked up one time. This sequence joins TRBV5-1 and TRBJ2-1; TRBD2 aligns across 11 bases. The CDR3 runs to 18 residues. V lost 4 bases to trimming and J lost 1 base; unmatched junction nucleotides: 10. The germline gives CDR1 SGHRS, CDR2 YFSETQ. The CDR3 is CASSVRLAGGVSYNEQFF. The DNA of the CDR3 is TGCGCCAGCAGCGTGAGGCTAGCGGGGGGTGTTTCCTACAATGAGCAGTTCTTC.

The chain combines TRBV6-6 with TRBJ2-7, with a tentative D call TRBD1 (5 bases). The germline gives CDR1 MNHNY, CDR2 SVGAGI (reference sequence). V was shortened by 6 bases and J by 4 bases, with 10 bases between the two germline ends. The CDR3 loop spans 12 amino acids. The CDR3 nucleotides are TGTGCCAGCAGCTCAGACAGATACGAGCAGTACTTC. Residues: CASSSDRYEQYF.

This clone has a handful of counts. The CDR3, as DNA: TGTGCCAGCAGCGATCTCAGGGTTGGCTACACCTTC. Residues: CASSDLRVGYTF. V is TRBV5-8 and J is TRBJ1-2; perhaps TRBD1 as D (5 bases). The CDR3 totals 12 residues. Germline CDR1 SGHTS, CDR2 YDEGEE. Trimming left V 4 bases short and J 7 bases short, with 11 bases between.

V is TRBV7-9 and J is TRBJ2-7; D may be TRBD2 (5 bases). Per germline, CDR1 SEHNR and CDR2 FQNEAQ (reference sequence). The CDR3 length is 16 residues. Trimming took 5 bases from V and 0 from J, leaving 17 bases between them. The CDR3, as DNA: TGTGCCAGCAGCCCCCCCGCCGGGAAACACTCCTACGAGCAGTACTTC. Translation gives CASSPPAGKHSYEQYF.

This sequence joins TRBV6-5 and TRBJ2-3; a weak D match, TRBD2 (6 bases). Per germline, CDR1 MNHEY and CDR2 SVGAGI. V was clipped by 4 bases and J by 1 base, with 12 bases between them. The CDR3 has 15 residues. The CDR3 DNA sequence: TGTGCCAGCAGTTTCGGGGGAACCCGCACAGATACGCAGTATTTT. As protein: CASSFGGTRTDTQYF.

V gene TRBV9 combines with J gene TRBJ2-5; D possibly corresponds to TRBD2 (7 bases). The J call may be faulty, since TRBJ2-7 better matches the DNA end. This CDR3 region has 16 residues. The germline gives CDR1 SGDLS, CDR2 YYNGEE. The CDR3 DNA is TGTGCCAGCAGCGTAACGGCGGGGGCCAACCACTACGAGCAGTACTTC. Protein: CASSVTAGANHYEQYF.

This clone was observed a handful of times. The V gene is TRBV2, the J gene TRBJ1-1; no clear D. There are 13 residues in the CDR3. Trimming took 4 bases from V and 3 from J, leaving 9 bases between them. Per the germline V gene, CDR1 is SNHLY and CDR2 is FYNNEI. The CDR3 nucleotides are TGTGCCAGCAGTGGTGACAAATACACTGAAGCTTTCTTT. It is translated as CASSGDKYTEAFF.

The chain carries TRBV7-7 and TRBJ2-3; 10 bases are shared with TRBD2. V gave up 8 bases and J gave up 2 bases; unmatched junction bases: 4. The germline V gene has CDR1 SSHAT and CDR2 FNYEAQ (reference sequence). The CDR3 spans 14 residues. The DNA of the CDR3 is TGTGCCAGCGCAACTAGCGGGGCCACAGATACGCAGTATTTT. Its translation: CASATSGATDTQYF.

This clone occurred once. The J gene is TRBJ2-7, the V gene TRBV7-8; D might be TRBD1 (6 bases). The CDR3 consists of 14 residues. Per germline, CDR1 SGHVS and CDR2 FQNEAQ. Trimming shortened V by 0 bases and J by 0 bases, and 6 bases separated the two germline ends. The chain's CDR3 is CASSLARGSYEQYF. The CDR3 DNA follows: TGTGCCAGCAGCTTAGCCAGGGGCTCCTACGAGCAGTACTTC. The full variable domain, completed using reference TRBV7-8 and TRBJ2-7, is GAGVSQSPRYKVAKRGQDVALRCDPISGHVSLFWYQQALGQGPEFLTYFQNEAQLDKSGLPSDRFFAERPEGSVSTLKIQRTQQEDSAVYLCASSLARGSYEQYFGPGTRLTVT.

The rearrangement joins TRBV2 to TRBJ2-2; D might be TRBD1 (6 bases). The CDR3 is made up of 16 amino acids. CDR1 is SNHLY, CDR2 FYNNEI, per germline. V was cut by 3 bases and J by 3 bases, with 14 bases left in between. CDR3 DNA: TGTGCCAGCAGTGATGGGCAGGGGCGTTACACCGGGGAGCTGTTTTTT. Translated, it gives CASSDGQGRYTGELFF.